The 22 T cell receptor beta chains listed next were all sequenced from one sample in a study of CD8+CD57+ T cells in acquired aplastic anemia. The template used for profiling TCR beta VDJ and CDR3 was genomic DNA. Via MiXCR, TCRdb re-called the reads, giving one row per CDR3 protein. The data contain about 98,000 distinct CDR3 sequences, roughly two thirds of them seen just once; the ten biggest clones take up less than 75%. CD8+CD57+ cell expansion, shown by flow cytometry, had occurred in the patients selected for sequencing. The sample taken for sequencing was sorted CD4+, CD8+, or CD8+CD57+ T cells (not recorded which) from PBMCs. The receptor source for this set is a human donor with aplastic anemia.

This chain connects TRBV10-3 to TRBJ1-1; no definite D call. V was cut by 2 bases and J by 2 bases, with 0 bases left in between. The germline V gene encodes CDR1 ENHRY and CDR2 SYGVKD. This CDR3 comprises 11 residues. CDR3 in amino acids: CAISENTEAFF. The CDR3 region has the DNA TGTGCCATCAGTGAGAACACTGAAGCTTTCTTT.

The chain recombines TRBV2 with TRBJ2-3, with TRBD2 as a possible D gene (7 bases). CDR3 length equals 13 residues. Trimming took 8 bases from V and 1 from J, leaving 10 bases between them. CDR1 and CDR2 (germline): SNHLY, FYNNEI. The CDR3 loop is CASGGARTDTQYF. DNA for the CDR3: TGTGCCAGCGGGGGGGCTCGCACAGATACGCAGTATTTT.

The chain employs TRBV19 and TRBJ1-1; unclear D gene. CDR1 is LNHDA, CDR2 SQIVND, per germline (reference sequence). This CDR3 has 14 amino acids. The ends were cut back, 5 bases at V and 6 bases at J, with 16 bases in the middle. The CDR3 reads CASSPNWVWAEAFF. The CDR3 nucleotides read TGTGCCAGTAGTCCTAACTGGGTTTGGGCTGAAGCTTTCTTT. The variable domain in full, with the rest retrieved from reference TRBV19 and TRBJ1-1, is DGGITQSPKYLFRKEGQNVTLSCEQNLNHDAMYWYRQDPGQGLRLIYYSQIVNDFQKGDIAEGYSVSREKKESFPLTVTSAQKNPTAFYLCASSPNWVWAEAFFGQGTRLTVV.

This clonotype was counted ten times or more. The chain is built from TRBV9 and TRBJ1-3, with D uncertain. The V end lost 4 bases, the J end lost 1 base, and 15 bases lay between the germline ends. CDR3 length: 16 residues. CDR1 is SGDLS, CDR2 YYNGEE, per germline. The CDR3 reads CASSPRRDGSGNTIYF. Written as DNA, the CDR3 is TGTGCCAGCAGCCCACGGAGGGATGGGTCTGGAAACACCATATATTTT.

The rearrangement links TRBV7-2 to TRBJ2-5; D is uncertain. CDR1 SGHTA and CDR2 FQGNSA come from the germline V gene. This CDR3 region has 14 residues. Between the trimmed V and J ends, which lost 0 bases and 1 base, there was a span of 6 bases. CDR3 nucleotide sequence: TGTGCCAGCAGCTTAGCAGAGATCCAAGAGACCCAGTACTTC. Translated: CASSLAEIQETQYF.

This chain joins TRBV24-1 and TRBJ2-1, with 8 bases fitting TRBD1. This CDR3 is 16 amino acids long. J lost 5 bases, V lost 3 bases, and 8 bases had no gene match. Germline loops: CDR1 KGHDR, CDR2 SFDVKD. CDR3 coding DNA: TGTGCCACCAGTGATCCTCGGACAGGGATCGACAATGAGCAGTTCTTC. Translating gives CATSDPRTGIDNEQFF.

The chain has TRBV20-1 and TRBJ1-6; possibly TRBD1 for D (6 bases). The CDR3 has 14 amino acids. Germline values: CDR1 DFQATT, CDR2 SNEGSKA (reference sequence). V dropped 0 bases and J dropped 10 bases, with 13 bases sitting between them. CDR3 loop: CSAREPRGGSPLHF. CDR3 in DNA: TGCAGTGCTAGAGAACCCAGGGGAGGGTCACCCCTCCACTTT.

This rearrangement joins TRBV19 to TRBJ1-2; D not resolved. Trimming pared 0 bases from V and 8 bases from J, leaving 13 bases between. The CDR3 totals 14 residues. The germline gives CDR1 LNHDA, CDR2 SQIVND (reference sequence). For the CDR3, the DNA is TGTGCCAGTAGTATAGACTTCGGCCTTTTGGGCTACACCTTC. It encodes CASSIDFGLLGYTF.

This clonotype was seen a handful of times. V usage is TRBV20-1 and J usage is TRBJ1-6; D gene ambiguous. In germline, CDR1 is DFQATT, CDR2 SNEGSKA (reference sequence). The CDR3 extends over 12 amino acids. With 6 bases removed from V and 11 bases from J, the gap between germline ends came to 14 bases. The CDR3, as DNA: TGCAGTGCACGAAAGCAGACTCCACCCCTCCACTTT. It yields the protein CSARKQTPPLHF.

The chain couples TRBV10-3 to TRBJ1-2, with D hard to call. The CDR3 covers 13 residues. V was trimmed by 4 bases and J by 1 base, leaving 7 bases between them. Germline V gene lookup returns CDR1 ENHRY and CDR2 SYGVKD. CDR3 amino acids: CAISAGSNYGYTF. The CDR3 DNA reads as TGTGCCATCAGTGCGGGCAGTAACTATGGCTACACCTTC.

This chain joins TRBV6-9 and TRBJ2-7; 9 bases agree with TRBD1. V lost 5 bases and J lost 1; bases outside the gene matches: 6. The CDR3 has 15 residues. In germline, CDR1 is MNHGY, CDR2 SVAAGI. Here the CDR3 reads CASSHLQGASYEQYF. In DNA, the CDR3 is TGTGCCAGCAGTCATTTACAGGGGGCATCCTACGAGCAGTACTTC.

The rearrangement joins TRBV20-1 to TRBJ2-7; D is perhaps TRBD1 or TRBD2 (5 bases each). Germline V gene sequence: CDR1 DFQATT, CDR2 SNEGSKA (reference sequence). CDR3 length: 13 residues. Trimming removed 7 bases from V and 6 bases from J, with 19 bases in between. CDR3 loop: CSVDGTGVGEQYF. The CDR3 nucleotides are TGCAGTGTCGACGGGACCGGGGTCGGCGAGCAGTACTTC.

The chain links TRBV12-3 or TRBV12-4 to TRBJ2-1; 10 positions match TRBD1. The CDR3 is made up of 15 amino acids. Trimming at V came to 5 bases and at J to 8 bases, leaving 9 bases not matched to a gene. This CDR3 is CASSTDRGVGDEQFF. The CDR3 region has the DNA TGTGCCAGCAGTACGGACAGGGGGGTAGGAGATGAGCAGTTCTTC.

This rearrangement joins TRBV5-4 to TRBJ2-5; 10 nucleotides match TRBD2. The V gene end was trimmed by 4 bases and the J gene end by 5 bases; junction bases not matched to a gene: 14. The CDR3 totals 17 residues. Germline V gene sequence: CDR1 SGHNT, CDR2 YYREEE (reference sequence). As DNA, the CDR3 is TGTGCCAGCAGCCCGGGGGTAGCGGGGGGCCGGGGGGAGACCCAGTACTTC. Translation gives CASSPGVAGGRGETQYF.

The chain employs TRBV7-9 and TRBJ2-1; 9 positions match TRBD2. Germline CDR1 reads SEHNR; CDR2 reads FQNEAQ (reference sequence). The CDR3 loop spans 16 amino acids. V dropped 1 base and J dropped 8; count of bases not matched to a gene: 9. CDR3 coding DNA: TGTGCCAGCAGCTTAGACGGGCGGGGGGGCCTCGATGAGCAGTTCTTC. This sequence encodes CASSLDGRGGLDEQFF.

The gene calls are TRBV2 and TRBJ2-2; tentatively, D is TRBD2 (5 bases). The CDR3 consists of 15 residues. Germline values: CDR1 SNHLY, CDR2 FYNNEI. Trimming shortened V by 9 bases and J by 0 bases, and 14 bases separated the two germline ends. The CDR3 reads CARTLDKTNTGELFF. The CDR3 nucleotides are TGTGCCAGGACACTAGACAAGACGAACACCGGGGAGCTGTTTTTT.

V and J are TRBV20-1 and TRBJ1-2; possible D gene TRBD1, 5 bases. Trimming left V 4 bases short and J 8 bases short, with 14 bases between. Germline-derived CDR1 and CDR2 are DFQATT and SNEGSKA (reference sequence). The CDR3 contains 12 residues. CDR3 sequence reads: CSATMGGGGYTF. The CDR3 DNA reads TGCAGTGCTACCATGGGGGGTGGCGGCTACACCTTC.

Turning to this clonotype: The junction differs from germline at one of its ends, possibly a read error. The chain is built from TRBV11-1 and TRBJ2-7; 10 positions match TRBD2. Germline V lookup: CDR1 SGHAT, CDR2 FQDESV (reference sequence). This CDR3 is 16 amino acids long. DNA of the CDR3: TGTACCAGCAGCAGTATAGCGGGAGGAACGCTCTACGAGCAGTACTTC. Translation: CTSSSIAGGTLYEQYF.

The J gene is TRBJ1-4, the V gene TRBV11-1; maybe TRBD1 (5 bases). CDR1 is SGHAT, CDR2 FQDESV, per germline (reference sequence). The CDR3 length is 16 residues. Trimming shortened V by 5 bases and J by 8 bases, and 21 bases separated the two germline ends. CDR3 bases: TGTGCCAGCAGCCCCGTATCGTCAGGGATGGGAGAAAAACTGTTTTTT. Encoded protein: CASSPVSSGMGEKLFF.

The gene calls are TRBV15 and TRBJ1-2; no reliable D call. CDR1 is LNHNV and CDR2 is YYDKDF in the germline V gene (reference sequence). V lost 6 bases and J lost 3, with 8 bases in between. This CDR3 is 12 amino acids long. The CDR3 sequence is CATSNQDYGYTF. The CDR3 nucleotides read TGTGCCACCAGTAACCAGGACTATGGCTACACCTTC.

The CDR3 sequence is CASSLGQELHF. DNA for the CDR3: TGTGCCAGCAGTTTGGGGCAGGAACTCCACTTT. The chain carries TRBV7-2 and TRBJ1-6, with D possibly matching TRBD1 (5 bases). Looked up from germline, CDR1 is SGHTA and CDR2 is FQGNSA. V dropped 6 bases and J dropped 16 bases, with 13 bases sitting between them. The CDR3 spans 11 residues.

The table lists this clonotype with a count of one. The rearrangement links TRBV5-4 to TRBJ1-3; 9 nucleotides agree with TRBD1. This CDR3 is built from 15 residues. In germline, CDR1 is SGHNT, CDR2 YYREEE (reference sequence). The V and J ends lost 3 bases and 8 bases, in that order; junction bases with no gene match: 9. The CDR3 DNA reads TGTGCCAGCAGCTCCCGACAGGGGGGCATGGACACCATATATTTT. It yields the protein CASSSRQGGMDTIYF. Based on the CDR3 plus reference TRBV5-4 and TRBJ1-3, the full variable domain is ETGVTQSPTHLIKTRGQQVTLRCSSQSGHNTVSWYQQALGQGPQFIFQYYREEENGRGNFPPRFSGLQFPNYSSELNVNALELDDSALYLCASSSRQGGMDTIYFGEGSWLTVV.